The 17 T cell receptor beta chains presented below share a single source sample, sequenced in a study of blood T cell repertoires in COVID-19. Assay used: immunoSEQ multiplex PCR; TCRdb lists only in-frame clones, some missing. The data contain 350,000 or so clones, approximately 86% of them singletons. The sample was PBMCs or T cells enriched from blood (not recorded which). The source is a woman aged 40 to 49 with acute COVID-19.

The V gene is TRBV6-1, the J gene TRBJ2-1; D is possibly TRBD1 (6 bases). The CDR3 consists of 14 residues. V was trimmed by 2 bases and J by 6 bases, leaving 11 bases between them. The germline CDR1 and CDR2 sequences are MNHNS and SASEGT. This CDR3 reads CASSEMNRVNEQFF. CDR3 sequence (DNA): TGTGCCAGCAGTGAAATGAACAGGGTCAATGAGCAGTTCTTC.

Here the CDR3 DNA reads TGTGCCAGCAGCCTAGGGGGAAGCAATCAGCCCCAGCATTTT. Amino acids: CASSLGGSNQPQHF. The V and J genes are TRBV3-1 (or the pseudogene TRBV3-2) and TRBJ1-5, with a possible D match to TRBD1 (6 bases). The CDR3 has 14 amino acids. V lost 4 bases, J lost 1 base, and 8 bases lay in between. Germline V gene sequence: CDR1 LGHDT, CDR2 YNNKEL (reference sequence).

The count of this clone is one. The chain combines TRBV7-8 with TRBJ2-2, with D tentatively TRBD1 (6 bases). CDR1 SGHVS and CDR2 FQNEAQ come from the germline V gene. The V gene lost 6 bases and the J gene lost 0 bases, with 8 bases spanning the gap. The CDR3 has 14 amino acids. The CDR3 bases are TGTGCCAGCAGACAGGGTGCGAACACCGGGGAGCTGTTTTTT. Translated: CASRQGANTGELFF. Supplemented by reference TRBV7-8 and TRBJ2-2, the full variable domain reads GAGVSQSPRYKVAKRGQDVALRCDPISGHVSLFWYQQALGQGPEFLTYFQNEAQLDKSGLPSDRFFAERPEGSVSTLKIQRTQQEDSAVYLCASRQGANTGELFFGEGSRLTVL.

The J gene is TRBJ2-1, the V gene TRBV20-1; possible D gene TRBD1, 5 bases. The CDR3 extends over 11 amino acids. Trimming took 5 bases from V and 4 from J, leaving 6 bases between them. Germline V gene lookup returns CDR1 DFQATT and CDR2 SNEGSKA (reference sequence). This CDR3 is CSADSYNEQFF. CDR3 coding DNA: TGCAGTGCTGACAGTTACAATGAGCAGTTCTTC.

The gene calls are TRBV21-1 and TRBJ1-1; no DNA check was done on the table's D call, TRBD1. TRBV21-1 has pseudogene status. This CDR3 is built from 15 residues. Here the CDR3 DNA reads TGTGCCAGCAGCAATCCGTCGCAAACAGGGGGAGAAGCTTTCTTT. It specifies CASSNPSQTGGEAFF.

The CDR3 region has the DNA TGTGCCAGCTCACTAGGACAGGGGTCTGACGAAAAACTGTTTTTT. Its translation: CASSLGQGSDEKLFF. This chain uses TRBV18 with TRBJ1-4, with TRBD1 matching 9 bases. This CDR3 has 15 residues. Germline V CDR1 and CDR2: KGHSH, LQKENI. V was clipped by 4 bases and J by 8 bases; unmatched bases: 8.

J is TRBJ2-3 and V is TRBV4-2; 8 positions match TRBD1. CDR3 size: 15 residues. Germline V lookup: CDR1 LGHNA, CDR2 YNFKEQ. V was pared by 7 bases and J by 2 bases, with 8 bases of the junction left unmatched. This CDR3 is CASNAGTGITDTQYF. In nucleotides, the CDR3 is TGTGCCAGCAATGCCGGGACAGGAATCACAGATACGCAGTATTTT.

This chain's CDR3 is CASSQELANTEAFF. CDR3 in DNA: TGCGCCAGCAGCCAAGAGTTGGCGAACACTGAAGCTTTCTTT. V is TRBV4-1 and J is TRBJ1-1; D not resolved. Per germline, CDR1 MGHRA and CDR2 YSYEKL. The ends were cut back, 0 bases at V and 1 base at J, with 6 bases in the middle. The CDR3 is made up of 14 amino acids.

This rearrangement joins TRBV27 to TRBJ1-2; D is undetermined. Between the trimmed V and J ends, which lost 0 bases and 4 bases, there was a span of 12 bases. This CDR3 comprises 15 residues. The V gene's germline CDR1 is MNHEY and CDR2 SMNVEV (reference sequence). The CDR3 nucleotides are TGTGCCAGCAGTTTATCCCCAGGCAACTCCTATGGCTACACCTTC. Residues: CASSLSPGNSYGYTF.

V and J are TRBV5-4 and TRBJ1-2; weak D call: TRBD1 (6 bases). Germline lookup yields CDR1 SGHNT and CDR2 YYREEE (reference sequence). This CDR3 spans 13 amino acids. The ends were cut back, 4 bases at V and 8 bases at J, with 15 bases in the middle. The CDR3 reads CASSHPSGGGYTF. The DNA of the CDR3 is TGTGCCAGCAGCCATCCATCGGGGGGCGGCTACACCTTC.

The gene calls are TRBV3-1 (or the pseudogene TRBV3-2) and TRBJ1-6; D is uncertain. The CDR3 sequence is 15 residues long. Germline V gene lookup returns CDR1 LGHDT and CDR2 YNNKEL (reference sequence). The germline V and J ends were trimmed by 1 base and 9 bases, with 13 bases remaining between them. In DNA form, the CDR3 reads TGTGCCAGCAGCCAAGTAGCGGGCCACGGTTCACCCCTCCACTTT. Its protein product is CASSQVAGHGSPLHF.

The CDR3 loop reads CATSSGARYQPQHF. The DNA of the CDR3 is TGTGCCACCAGCTCAGGGGCTAGGTATCAGCCCCAGCATTTT. The chain joins TRBV24-1 to TRBJ1-5; tentatively, D is TRBD1 (6 bases). Between the trimmed V and J ends, which lost 7 bases and 5 bases, there was a span of 14 bases. This CDR3 contains 14 residues. CDR1 and CDR2 from the germline V gene are KGHDR and SFDVKD.

J is TRBJ2-2 and V is TRBV7-8; 9 bases are shared with TRBD2. The CDR3 sequence is 17 residues long. Germline values: CDR1 SGHVS, CDR2 FQNEAQ. J gave up 0 bases and V 3 bases, and 5 bases lay outside the gene matches. CDR3 sequence: CASSFLAGASNTGELFF. CDR3 in DNA: TGTGCCAGCAGCTTCTTAGCGGGAGCGTCGAACACCGGGGAGCTGTTTTTT.

The chain employs TRBV28 and TRBJ1-2; 7 bases agree with TRBD1. V lost 5 bases and J lost 5; bases outside the gene matches: 11. Germline values: CDR1 MDHEN, CDR2 SYDVKM. The CDR3 is made up of 15 amino acids. The CDR3, as DNA: TGTGCCAGCAGTCCCTCCGGGACAGACGTATATGGCTACACCTTC. Translating it yields CASSPSGTDVYGYTF.

This clone has just one count. The chain is built from TRBV10-3 and TRBJ2-3, with 8 bases identical to TRBD1. V lost 3 bases to trimming and J lost 4 bases; unmatched junction nucleotides: 6. CDR1 and CDR2 (germline): ENHRY, SYGVKD. There are 15 residues in the CDR3. The CDR3 spells CAISDSGQGPDTQYF. The CDR3 nucleotides are TGTGCCATCAGTGATTCTGGACAGGGCCCAGATACGCAGTATTTT.

J is TRBJ2-5 and V is TRBV7-3, with unresolved D. Germline V lookup: CDR1 SGHTA, CDR2 FQGTGA. This CDR3 spans 13 amino acids. Trimming removed 2 bases at V and 5 bases at J, with 9 bases between. Here the CDR3 reads CASSLGPFETQYF. CDR3 DNA: TGTGCCAGCAGCTTAGGGCCCTTTGAGACCCAGTACTTC.

The V and J genes are TRBV4-3 and TRBJ1-4; D is unclear. The CDR3 runs 16 residues. The ends were cut back, 1 base at V and 0 bases at J, with 9 bases in the middle. The germline gives CDR1 LGHNA, CDR2 YSLEER. Here the CDR3 reads CASSQGQIATNEKLFF. As DNA, the CDR3 is TGCGCCAGCAGCCAAGGGCAGATTGCAACTAATGAAAAACTGTTTTTT.